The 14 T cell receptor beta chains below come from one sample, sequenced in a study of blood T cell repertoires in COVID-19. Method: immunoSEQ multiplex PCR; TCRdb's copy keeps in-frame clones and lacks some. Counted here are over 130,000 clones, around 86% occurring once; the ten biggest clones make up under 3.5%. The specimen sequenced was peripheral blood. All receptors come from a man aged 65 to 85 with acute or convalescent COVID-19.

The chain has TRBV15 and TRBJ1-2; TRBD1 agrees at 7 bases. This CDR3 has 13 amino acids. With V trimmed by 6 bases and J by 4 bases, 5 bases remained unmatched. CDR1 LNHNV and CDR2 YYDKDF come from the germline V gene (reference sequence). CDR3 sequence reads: CATSVTGSYGYTF. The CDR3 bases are TGTGCCACCAGTGTGACAGGGTCCTATGGCTACACCTTC. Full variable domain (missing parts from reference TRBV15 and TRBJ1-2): DAMVIQNPRYQVTQFGKPVTLSCSQTLNHNVMYWYQQKSSQAPKLLFHYYDKDFNNEADTPDNFQSRRPNTSFCFLDIRSPGLGDTAMYLCATSVTGSYGYTFGSGTRLTVV.

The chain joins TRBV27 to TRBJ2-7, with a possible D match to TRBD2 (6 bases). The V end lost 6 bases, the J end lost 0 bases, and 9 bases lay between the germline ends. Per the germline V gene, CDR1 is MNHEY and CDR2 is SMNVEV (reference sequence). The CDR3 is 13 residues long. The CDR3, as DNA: TGTGCCAGCAGGCGGGACCGCTCCTACGAGCAGTACTTC. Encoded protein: CASRRDRSYEQYF.

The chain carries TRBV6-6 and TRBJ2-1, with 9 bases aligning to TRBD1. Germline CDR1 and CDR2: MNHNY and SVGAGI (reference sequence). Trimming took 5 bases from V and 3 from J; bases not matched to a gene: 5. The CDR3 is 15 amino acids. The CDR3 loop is CASSQGQGGYNEQFF. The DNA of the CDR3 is TGTGCCAGCAGTCAGGGACAGGGTGGCTACAATGAGCAGTTCTTC.

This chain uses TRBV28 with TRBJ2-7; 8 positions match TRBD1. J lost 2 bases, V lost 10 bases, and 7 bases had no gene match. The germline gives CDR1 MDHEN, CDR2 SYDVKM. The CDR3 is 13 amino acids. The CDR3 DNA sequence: TGTGCCACCGGACAGGGAGACCCCTACGAGCAGTACTTC. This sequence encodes CATGQGDPYEQYF.

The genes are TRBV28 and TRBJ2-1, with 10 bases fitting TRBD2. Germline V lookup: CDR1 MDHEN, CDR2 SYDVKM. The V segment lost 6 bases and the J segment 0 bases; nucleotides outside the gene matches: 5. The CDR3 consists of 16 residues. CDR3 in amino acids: CASRAGGPASYNEQFF. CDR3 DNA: TGTGCCAGCAGAGCGGGAGGGCCGGCCTCCTACAATGAGCAGTTCTTC. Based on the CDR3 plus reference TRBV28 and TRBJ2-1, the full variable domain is DVKVTQSSRYLVKRTGEKVFLECVQDMDHENMFWYRQDPGLGLRLIYFSYDVKMKEKGDIPEGYSVSREKKERFSLILESASTNQTSMYLCASRAGGPASYNEQFFGPGTRLTVL.

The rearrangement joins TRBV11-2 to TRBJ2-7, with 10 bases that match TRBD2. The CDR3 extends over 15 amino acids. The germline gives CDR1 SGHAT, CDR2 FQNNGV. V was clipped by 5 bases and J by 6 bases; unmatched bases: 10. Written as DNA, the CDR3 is TGTGCCAGCAGCCCCCTGAGCGGGAGGGCCGGCGAGCAGTACTTC. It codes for CASSPLSGRAGEQYF.

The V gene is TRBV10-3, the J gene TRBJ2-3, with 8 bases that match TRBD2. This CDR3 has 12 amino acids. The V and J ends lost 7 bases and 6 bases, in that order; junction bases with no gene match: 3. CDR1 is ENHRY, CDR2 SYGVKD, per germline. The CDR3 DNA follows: TGTGCCATCACCCGGGAGGGGGATACGCAGTATTTT. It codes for CAITREGDTQYF.

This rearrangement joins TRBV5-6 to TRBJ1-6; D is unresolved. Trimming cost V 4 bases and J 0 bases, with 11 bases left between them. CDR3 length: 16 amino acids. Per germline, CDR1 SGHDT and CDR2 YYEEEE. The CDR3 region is CASSGSASSYNSPLHF. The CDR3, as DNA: TGTGCCAGCAGCGGGTCAGCGAGCTCCTATAATTCACCCCTCCACTTT. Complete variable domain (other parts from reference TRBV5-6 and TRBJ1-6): DAGVTQSPTHLIKTRGQQVTLRCSPKSGHDTVSWYQQALGQGPQFIFQYYEEEERQRGNFPDRFSGHQFPNYSSELNVNALLLGDSALYLCASSGSASSYNSPLHFGNGTRLTVT.

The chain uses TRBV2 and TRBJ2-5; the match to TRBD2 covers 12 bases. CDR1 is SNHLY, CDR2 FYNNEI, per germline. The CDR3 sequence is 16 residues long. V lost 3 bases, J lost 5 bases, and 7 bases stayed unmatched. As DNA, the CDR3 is TGTGCCAGCAGTGACCGAGGACTAGCGGGAAAGGAGACCCAGTACTTC. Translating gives CASSDRGLAGKETQYF.

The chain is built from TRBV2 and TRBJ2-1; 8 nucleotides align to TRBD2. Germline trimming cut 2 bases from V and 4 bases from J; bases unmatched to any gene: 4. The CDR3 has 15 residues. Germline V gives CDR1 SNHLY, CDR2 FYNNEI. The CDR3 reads CASSELLAAYNEQFF. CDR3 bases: TGTGCCAGCAGTGAACTACTAGCGGCTTACAATGAGCAGTTCTTC. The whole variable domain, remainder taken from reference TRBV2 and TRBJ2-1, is EPEVTQTPSHQVTQMGQEVILRCVPISNHLYFYWYRQILGQKVEFLVSFYNNEISEKSEIFDDQFSVERPDGSNFTLKIRSTKLEDSAMYFCASSELLAAYNEQFFGPGTRLTVL.

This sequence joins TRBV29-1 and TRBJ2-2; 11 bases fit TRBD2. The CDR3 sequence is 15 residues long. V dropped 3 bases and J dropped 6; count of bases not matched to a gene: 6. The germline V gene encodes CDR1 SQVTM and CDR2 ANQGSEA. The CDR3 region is CSVDLAGGVSGELFF. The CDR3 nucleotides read TGCAGCGTTGATCTAGCGGGAGGTGTCTCCGGGGAGCTGTTTTTT.

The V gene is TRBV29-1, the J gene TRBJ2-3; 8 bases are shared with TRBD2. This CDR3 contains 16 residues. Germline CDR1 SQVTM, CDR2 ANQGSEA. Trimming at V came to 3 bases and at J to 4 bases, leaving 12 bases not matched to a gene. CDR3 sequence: CSVEAGGLISADTQYF. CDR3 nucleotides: TGCAGCGTTGAGGCGGGAGGCCTTATCTCTGCAGATACGCAGTATTTT.

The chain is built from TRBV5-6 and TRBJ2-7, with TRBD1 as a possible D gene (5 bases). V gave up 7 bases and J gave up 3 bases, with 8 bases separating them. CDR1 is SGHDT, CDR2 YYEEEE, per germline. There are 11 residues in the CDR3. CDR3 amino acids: CASQGLYEQYF. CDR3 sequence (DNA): TGTGCCAGCCAGGGCCTCTACGAGCAGTACTTC. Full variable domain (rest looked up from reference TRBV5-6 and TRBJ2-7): DAGVTQSPTHLIKTRGQQVTLRCSPKSGHDTVSWYQQALGQGPQFIFQYYEEEERQRGNFPDRFSGHQFPNYSSELNVNALLLGDSALYLCASQGLYEQYFGPGTRLTVT.

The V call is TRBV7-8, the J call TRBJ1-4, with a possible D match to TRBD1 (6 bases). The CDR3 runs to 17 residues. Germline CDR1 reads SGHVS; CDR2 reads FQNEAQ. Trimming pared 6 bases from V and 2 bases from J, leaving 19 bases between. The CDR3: CASRPPGQFGTNEKLFF. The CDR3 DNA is TGTGCCAGCAGACCCCCCGGACAGTTTGGGACTAATGAAAAACTGTTTTTT.